This TCR beta chain is drawn from a study of Ad26.COV2.S vaccination and SARS-CoV-2 variants. This sample's treatment: roughly 20 received Ad26.COV2.S at low or high dose, single or two shots; roughly five received placebo; per-sample allocation not given. It was on day 63 after the first vaccine or placebo injection that samples were taken. The assay was immunoSEQ multiplex PCR, and TCRdb's table has in-frame clones only and misses some. The sample lists roughly 460,000 clones, 70% to 90% occurring once. The clonotype was recovered from a person aged 18-65 years who received the Ad26.COV2.S COVID-19 vaccine or a placebo. Here the sequenced sample was peripheral blood, taken in a trial of Ad26.COV2.S vaccine versus placebo.

This chain's CDR3 is CASSQDGTGREKLFF. The CDR3 DNA sequence: TGCGCCAGCAGCCAAGATGGGACAGGGAGGGAAAAACTGTTTTTT. The V and J genes are TRBV4-1 and TRBJ1-4; 9 positions match TRBD1. Germline V lookup: CDR1 MGHRA, CDR2 YSYEKL. The CDR3 extends over 15 amino acids. V shed 0 bases and J 8 bases; nucleotides not matched to a gene: 4.